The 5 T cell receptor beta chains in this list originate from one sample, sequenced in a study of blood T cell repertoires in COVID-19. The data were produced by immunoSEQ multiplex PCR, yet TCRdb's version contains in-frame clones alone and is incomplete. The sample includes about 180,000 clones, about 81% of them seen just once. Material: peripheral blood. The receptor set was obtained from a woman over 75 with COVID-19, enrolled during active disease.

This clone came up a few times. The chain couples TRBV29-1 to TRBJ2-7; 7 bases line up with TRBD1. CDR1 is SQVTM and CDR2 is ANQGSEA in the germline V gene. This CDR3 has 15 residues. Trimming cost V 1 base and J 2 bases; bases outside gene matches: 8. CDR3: CSVEVGDSLPYEQYF. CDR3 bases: TGCAGCGTTGAAGTGGGGGACAGCTTACCCTACGAGCAGTACTTC.

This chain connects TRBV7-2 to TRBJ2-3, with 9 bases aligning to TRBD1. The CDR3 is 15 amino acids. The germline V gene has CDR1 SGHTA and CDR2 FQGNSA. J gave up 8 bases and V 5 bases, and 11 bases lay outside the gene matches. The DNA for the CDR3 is TGTGCCAGCAGCCTCTGGGACAGGGAGGGGGTTACGCAGTATTTT. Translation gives CASSLWDREGVTQYF. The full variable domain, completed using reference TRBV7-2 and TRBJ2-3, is GAGVSQSPSNKVTEKGKDVELRCDPISGHTALYWYRQSLGQGLEFLIYFQGNSAPDKSGLPSDRFSAERTGGSVSTLTIQRTQQEDSAVYLCASSLWDREGVTQYFGPGTRLTVL.

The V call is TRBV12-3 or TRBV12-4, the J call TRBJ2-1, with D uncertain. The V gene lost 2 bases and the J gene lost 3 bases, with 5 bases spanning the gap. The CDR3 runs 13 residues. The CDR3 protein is CASSLPNYNEQFF. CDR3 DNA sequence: TGTGCCAGCAGTTTACCCAACTACAATGAGCAGTTCTTC.

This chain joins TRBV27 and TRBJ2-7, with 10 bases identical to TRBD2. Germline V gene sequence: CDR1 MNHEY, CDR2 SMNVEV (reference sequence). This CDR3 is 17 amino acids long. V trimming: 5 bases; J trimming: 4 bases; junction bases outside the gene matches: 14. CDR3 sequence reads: CASSLQIPTSGLYEQYF. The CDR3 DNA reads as TGTGCCAGCAGTCTACAAATCCCGACTAGCGGGCTATACGAGCAGTACTTC.

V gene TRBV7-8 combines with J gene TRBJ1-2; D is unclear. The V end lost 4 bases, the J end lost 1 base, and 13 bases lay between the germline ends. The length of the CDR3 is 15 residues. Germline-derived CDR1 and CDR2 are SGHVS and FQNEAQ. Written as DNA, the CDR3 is TGTGCCAGCAGCTCGCCCGGCGGGGTTAACTATGGCTACACCTTC. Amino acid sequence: CASSSPGGVNYGYTF.